The 17 T cell receptor beta chains reported below all come from one sample, sequenced in a study of T cell clones after liver transplantation. TCRdb keeps only in-frame clones here, not all; method: immunoSEQ multiplex PCR. The table has tens of thousands of clones, about two thirds seen once. This specimen was CD4+ T cells from blood, taken at the roughly 15-month timepoint. These TCRs come from a human patient who received a liver transplant. The graft donor may have given rise to some T cells.

The V call is TRBV7-2, the J call TRBJ2-2; the D gene is possibly TRBD2 (7 bases). Between the trimmed V and J ends, which lost 5 bases and 1 base, there was a span of 17 bases. From germline, CDR1 is SGHTA and CDR2 FQGNSA. CDR3 length: 17 amino acids. CDR3 amino acids: CASSVRGGGLNTGELFF. The CDR3 DNA is TGTGCCAGCAGCGTTAGGGGCGGGGGCCTGAACACCGGGGAGCTGTTTTTT.

The genes are TRBV11-3 and TRBJ2-2; 7 bases fit TRBD1. The germline V gene encodes CDR1 SGHNT and CDR2 YENEEA. The V segment lost 3 bases and the J segment 0 bases; nucleotides outside the gene matches: 7. The CDR3 runs to 17 residues. CDR3 sequence (DNA): TGTGCCAGCAGCTTTCGAAACAGGGGAACGAACACCGGGGAGCTGTTTTTT. This translates into CASSFRNRGTNTGELFF.

V gene TRBV19 combines with J gene TRBJ1-2, with D unclear. The germline V gene has CDR1 LNHDA and CDR2 SQIVND (reference sequence). The CDR3 runs to 14 residues. Trimming shortened V by 8 bases and J by 4 bases, and 17 bases separated the two germline ends. The CDR3 nucleotides read TGTGCCAGTTCCCATCTCGGACCACCCTATGGCTACACCTTC. Translation: CASSHLGPPYGYTF.

The chain uses TRBV19 and TRBJ2-1; 8 bases match TRBD1. CDR1 is LNHDA, CDR2 SQIVND, per germline (reference sequence). There are 17 residues in the CDR3. With 3 bases clipped from V and 1 base from J, the junction kept 8 bases outside the gene matches. CDR3 sequence reads: CASSMIGQGPSYNEQFF. The DNA for the CDR3 is TGTGCCAGTAGTATGATCGGACAGGGCCCGTCCTACAATGAGCAGTTCTTC.

With respect to this clone: This sample includes further DNA sequences coding for the same CDR3. V gene TRBV6-1 combines with J gene TRBJ1-2; a weak D match, TRBD1 (5 bases). V lost 7 bases and J lost 4, with 10 bases in between. Germline V gene lookup returns CDR1 MNHNS and CDR2 SASEGT. The CDR3 spans 12 residues. CDR3 amino acids: CASTRTSYGYTF. In DNA, the CDR3 is TGTGCCAGCACCAGGACAAGCTATGGCTACACCTTC.

The gene calls are TRBV29-1 and TRBJ2-3; D perhaps matches TRBD2 (6 bases). Germline V gene data show CDR1 as SQVTM and CDR2 as ANQGSEA. Trimming left V 6 bases short and J 1 base short, with 17 bases between. The CDR3 is made up of 15 amino acids. CDR3 sequence reads: CSVATVAVGTDTQYF. The CDR3 region has the DNA TGCAGCGTGGCTACCGTAGCGGTCGGCACAGATACGCAGTATTTT.

As concerns this clone: The sample has other DNA sequences that encode this CDR3 too. The rearrangement links TRBV29-1 to TRBJ1-2; unclear D gene. Trimming stripped 4 bases from V and 4 bases from J, with 7 bases between. The CDR3 extends over 11 amino acids. CDR1 is SQVTM, CDR2 ANQGSEA, per germline. CDR3 sequence (DNA): TGCAGCGTTGTTACAGCCTATGGCTACACCTTC. This sequence encodes CSVVTAYGYTF.

This clone was observed a handful of times. The chain has TRBV5-1 and TRBJ2-4; D possibly corresponds to TRBD1 (5 bases). The V end was cut by 0 bases, the J end by 1 base, with 17 bases between. This CDR3 comprises 18 residues. CDR1 and CDR2 from the germline V gene are SGHRS and YFSETQ. The DNA of the CDR3 is TGCGCCAGCAGCTTGGGGACAATACCTTCGAAGGCCAAAAACATTCAGTACTTC. Encoded protein: CASSLGTIPSKAKNIQYF.

V gene TRBV30 combines with J gene TRBJ1-4, with 7 positions matching TRBD1. After removal of 0 bases from V and 7 bases from J, the junction contained 5 bases not matched to a gene. Germline loops: CDR1 GTSNPN, CDR2 SVGIG (reference sequence). The CDR3 spans 14 residues. CDR3 residues: CAWSVSGDSEKLFF. The CDR3 region has the DNA TGTGCCTGGAGTGTTTCGGGGGACAGTGAAAAACTGTTTTTT.

This clone has more than one count but fewer than ten. The chain couples TRBV28 to TRBJ2-3; D ambiguous. In germline, CDR1 is MDHEN, CDR2 SYDVKM. The V and J ends lost 1 base and 6 bases respectively, with 5 bases between them. The CDR3 is 12 amino acids. The chain's CDR3 is CASSLSYDTQYF. CDR3 bases: TGTGCCAGCAGTTTATCTTACGATACGCAGTATTTT.

This clone was seen a few times. The V call is TRBV4-3, the J call TRBJ2-5; TRBD1 aligns across 7 bases. V trimming: 4 bases; J trimming: 4 bases; junction bases outside the gene matches: 12. Germline V gene lookup returns CDR1 LGHNA and CDR2 YSLEER. The CDR3 runs to 16 residues. CDR3 region: CASSLGTDRAGETQYF. Here the CDR3 DNA reads TGCGCCAGCAGCCTCGGAACCGACAGGGCAGGAGAGACCCAGTACTTC.

V and J are TRBV11-3 and TRBJ1-1; tentative D call: TRBD1 (5 bases). CDR1 is SGHNT and CDR2 is YENEEA in the germline V gene. This CDR3 has 14 amino acids. The ends were cut back, 8 bases at V and 2 bases at J, with 15 bases in the middle. The CDR3 coding sequence is TGTGCCAGCTCGGGCGGGAGGGACAACACTGAAGCTTTCTTT. Its translation is CASSGGRDNTEAFF.

V usage is TRBV9 and J usage is TRBJ2-3; D may be TRBD2 (5 bases). V dropped 4 bases and J dropped 1 base, with 16 bases sitting between them. This CDR3 has 16 residues. From germline, CDR1 is SGDLS and CDR2 YYNGEE. The CDR3 sequence: CASSFGITFGTDTQYF. CDR3 sequence (DNA): TGTGCCAGCAGCTTCGGGATTACCTTTGGCACAGATACGCAGTATTTT.

The chain uses TRBV5-1 and TRBJ2-2; 7 positions match TRBD1. Germline-derived CDR1 and CDR2 are SGHRS and YFSETQ. This CDR3 is 16 amino acids long. V gave up 4 bases and J gave up 6 bases; unmatched junction bases: 12. CDR3 DNA: TGCGCCAGCAGCCCCACCGACAGGGCTGAACCCGGGGAGCTGTTTTTT. The encoded protein is CASSPTDRAEPGELFF.

This chain links TRBV12-2 with TRBJ1-2; TRBD1 reflects the table's D call only, with no check against the DNA. TRBV12-2 is tagged as a pseudogene. CDR3 length: 14 residues. In nucleotides, the CDR3 is TGTGCAAGTCGCTTACAACCTACAGTCTATGGCTACACCTTC. Translating it yields CASRLQPTVYGYTF.

This clone was recorded once. This rearrangement joins TRBV21-1 to TRBJ2-7. TRBV21-1 is designated a pseudogene. The CDR3 is made up of 14 amino acids. The CDR3: CASSKEPVTYEQYV. CDR3 sequence (DNA): TGTGCCAGCAGCAAAGAGCCAGTTACCTACGAGCAGTACGTC.

This clone was seen once. The V and J genes are TRBV7-8 and TRBJ2-7; D is tentatively TRBD1 or TRBD2 (7 bases each). Germline loops: CDR1 SGHVS, CDR2 FQNEAQ. Deletions cut 4 bases from V and 3 bases from J, with 25 bases between. The CDR3 is made up of 18 amino acids. DNA of the CDR3: TGTGCCAGCAGCTATAGACAGGGAGGGACTTTAAAAGGCTACGAGCAGTACTTC. Protein product: CASSYRQGGTLKGYEQYF.